This T cell receptor beta chain is drawn from a study of T cell responses to AZD1222 COVID-19 vaccine. General study results and limits: Of the AZD1222 recipients, only 5 to 7 were seropositive at baseline.

Only in-frame clones appear in the TCRdb table, and some are missing; sequencing was by immunoSEQ multiplex PCR. This table holds some 140,000 clones, more than 85% found once. The table lists this clone with a count of one. Its antigen remains unidentified. CDR1 and CDR2 from the germline V gene are LNHNV and YYDKDF (reference sequence). CDR3 length: 13 amino acids. Trimming took 5 bases from V and 6 from J, leaving 11 bases between them. The chain has TRBV15 and TRBJ1-3; no clear D. Source: peripheral blood, taken on day 0 of AZD1222 vaccination. The clonotype originates from an adult in good health. As DNA, the CDR3 is TGTGCCACCAGCTCACACATGGAAAACACCATATATTTT. The encoded protein is CATSSHMENTIYF.